This T cell receptor beta chain was recovered during a study of T cell repertoires in cytomegalovirus infection. Many counts were recorded for this clonotype. Its antigen is currently unknown. Relative to the germline gene, one junction end is altered; a read error may explain this. In TCRdb, the reads were re-called with MiXCR into one record per CDR3 protein. This table holds some 310,000 distinct CDR3 sequences, more than 20% found once. This clonotype originated in a human donor in good health (CMV status not recorded). Some clones in this sample may be carry-over from other donors' samples. Sequenced material: cultured PBMCs, taken from culture after CMV antigen stimulation.

The CDR3 protein is CASSLGGPEGKF. Here the CDR3 DNA reads TGTGCCAGCAGCTTAGGAGGCCCCGAGGGGAAGTTT. This chain joins TRBV7-8 and TRBJ1-1; TRBD1 might be the D (5 bases). The CDR3 covers 12 residues. Germline V gene sequence: CDR1 SGHVS, CDR2 FQNEAQ. The whole variable domain, filled in from reference TRBV7-8 and TRBJ1-1, reads GAGVSQSPRYKVAKRGQDVALRCDPISGHVSLFWYQQALGQGPEFLTYFQNEAQLDKSGLPSDRFFAERPEGSVSTLKIQRTQQEDSAVYLCASSLGGPEGKFGQGTRLTVV.